Following are 31 T cell receptor beta chains from one sample sequenced in a study of cytomegalovirus exposure and HLA in healthy donors. PCR amplification relied on 60 Vbeta primers (plus 13 Jbeta primers). Libraries were prepared by immunoSEQ multiplex PCR; TCRdb keeps only in-frame clonotypes and omits some of them. The table records 150,000 to 200,000 clones, 78% of them present only once. Sequencing used PBMCs. The receptors shown here come from a woman aged 50 to 60 in good health and CMV-seropositive.

The chain is built from TRBV5-4 and TRBJ2-1, with 10 bases aligning to TRBD2. Unmatched junction bases numbered 2, after V lost 1 base and J lost 7 bases. Looked up from germline, CDR1 is SGHNT and CDR2 is YYREEE (reference sequence). The CDR3 is made up of 14 amino acids. This chain's CDR3 is CASSLTSGENEQFF. CDR3 nucleotides: TGTGCCAGCAGCTTGACTAGCGGGGAGAATGAGCAGTTCTTC. Based on the CDR3 plus reference TRBV5-4 and TRBJ2-1, the full variable domain is ETGVTQSPTHLIKTRGQQVTLRCSSQSGHNTVSWYQQALGQGPQFIFQYYREEENGRGNFPPRFSGLQFPNYSSELNVNALELDDSALYLCASSLTSGENEQFFGPGTRLTVL.

J is TRBJ2-1 and V is TRBV10-1; maybe TRBD2 (5 bases). Deletions cut 3 bases from V and 10 bases from J, with 16 bases between. Germline loops: CDR1 WNHNN, CDR2 SYGVQD (reference sequence). This CDR3 spans 14 amino acids. CDR3 nucleotide sequence: TGCGCCAGCAGTGACCCCGGGCGAAGGGAGGAGCAGTTCTTC. Its translation: CASSDPGRREEQFF.

This chain uses TRBV5-1 with TRBJ1-6; D possibly corresponds to TRBD1 (5 bases). The germline V gene encodes CDR1 SGHRS and CDR2 YFSETQ. V lost 0 bases to trimming and J lost 4 bases, with 14 bases between them. There are 17 residues in the CDR3. CDR3 DNA sequence: TGCGCCAGCAGCTTGGCCGAGCAGGGTTCATATAATTCACCCCTCCACTTT. Protein: CASSLAEQGSYNSPLHF.

The chain recombines TRBV19 with TRBJ2-7, with a possible D match to TRBD2 (7 bases). Germline assignment: CDR1 LNHDA and CDR2 SQIVND (reference sequence). This CDR3 is 13 amino acids long. V was clipped by 10 bases and J by 0 bases, with 13 bases between them. Here the CDR3 DNA reads TGTGCCACCGGCGGGGGCAGCTCCTACGAGCAGTACTTC. It encodes CATGGGSSYEQYF.

V usage is TRBV6-5 and J usage is TRBJ1-1, with 7 nucleotides matching TRBD1. The CDR3 length is 15 residues. Per germline, CDR1 MNHEY and CDR2 SVGAGI. Trimming removed 6 bases from V and 4 bases from J; junction bases left unmatched: 11. CDR3 residues: CASRVDRTSVTEAFF. DNA of the CDR3: TGTGCCAGCAGGGTGGACAGGACCTCGGTCACTGAAGCTTTCTTT.

This clone was found once. This chain connects TRBV6-1 to TRBJ1-2, with a possible D match to TRBD1 (5 bases). The CDR3 contains 9 residues. CDR1 and CDR2 (germline): MNHNS, SASEGT. Here the CDR3 reads CAAGIGYTF. The CDR3 nucleotides read TGTGCGGCAGGGATCGGCTACACCTTC.

This clone was found once. The chain recombines TRBV6-5 with TRBJ1-1; TRBD1 matches 7 bases. The CDR3 is 15 amino acids. V dropped 6 bases and J dropped 4; count of bases not matched to a gene: 11. Germline CDR1 and CDR2: MNHEY and SVGAGI. The CDR3 coding sequence is TGTGCCAGCAGGCCCGCGGAGGGGGCAATCACTGAAGCTTTCTTT. This codes for CASRPAEGAITEAFF.

The chain uses TRBV20-1 and TRBJ1-4; D remains unclear. The CDR3 spans 11 residues. Germline CDR1 is DFQATT and CDR2 is SNEGSKA (reference sequence). The ends were cut back, 0 bases at V and 13 bases at J, with 9 bases in the middle. This chain's CDR3 is CSARDLQILFF. The CDR3 DNA follows: TGCAGTGCTAGAGATCTCCAGATACTGTTTTTT.

This clone has more than one count but fewer than ten. The V and J genes are TRBV29-1 and TRBJ2-7; a possible D gene is TRBD1 (5 bases). CDR3 length equals 14 residues. Germline CDR1 reads SQVTM; CDR2 reads ANQGSEA. V was pared by 0 bases and J by 3 bases, with 12 bases between. The CDR3 bases are TGCAGCGTTGAAGATAGGGGTTCTGGCTACGAGCAGTACTTC. It codes for CSVEDRGSGYEQYF.

The table lists this clone with a count of one. The rearrangement joins TRBV13 to TRBJ2-7, with TRBD2 identical over 7 bases. The CDR3 runs to 16 residues. J gave up 4 bases and V 0 bases, and 9 bases lay outside the gene matches. CDR1 PRHDT and CDR2 FYEKMQ come from the germline V gene (reference sequence). This CDR3 is CASSLGWGGLAYEQYF. The CDR3 bases are TGTGCCAGCAGCTTAGGCTGGGGGGGACTCGCATACGAGCAGTACTTC.

This clone is a singleton in its sample. An end of the junction does not agree with germline; a read error may underlie this. The gene calls are TRBV2 and TRBJ1-1; maybe TRBD1 (6 bases). This CDR3 has 16 amino acids. CDR1 is SNHLY and CDR2 is FYNNEI in the germline V gene. DNA of the CDR3: TGTGCCAGCAAGGGCTATTTAAGGGGGACTAACACTGAAGCCTTCTTT. Its protein is CASKGYLRGTNTEAFF.

CDR3 nucleotide sequence: TGTGCCAGCAGCCTTTCCAGGGCAGAGACCCAGTACTTC. The encoded protein is CASSLSRAETQYF. The chain has TRBV11-1 and TRBJ2-5; D possibly corresponds to TRBD1 (5 bases). With 5 bases removed from V and 4 bases from J, the gap between germline ends came to 11 bases. Germline values: CDR1 SGHAT, CDR2 FQDESV (reference sequence). The CDR3 runs to 13 residues.

V usage is TRBV2 and J usage is TRBJ1-1; TRBD1 aligns across 8 bases. Germline values: CDR1 SNHLY, CDR2 FYNNEI. The CDR3 totals 13 residues. V dropped 10 bases and J dropped 0; count of bases not matched to a gene: 4. CDR3 protein: CATTTGVNTEAFF. CDR3 coding DNA: TGTGCCACCACGACAGGGGTGAACACTGAAGCTTTCTTT.

The genes are TRBV5-5 and TRBJ2-2, with 12 bases fitting TRBD1. The CDR3 runs to 16 residues. CDR1 is SGHKS, CDR2 YYEKEE, per germline (reference sequence). V trimming: 3 bases; J trimming: 6 bases; junction bases outside the gene matches: 6. CDR3 region: CASSYPGQGAAGELFF. The CDR3 nucleotides read TGTGCCAGCAGCTACCCGGGACAGGGGGCGGCCGGGGAGCTGTTTTTT.

The V call is TRBV11-2, the J call TRBJ2-1, with 8 nucleotides matching TRBD1. Germline CDR1 and CDR2: SGHAT and FQNNGV. Trimming took 4 bases from V and 1 from J; bases not matched to a gene: 3. The CDR3 contains 15 residues. In DNA, the CDR3 is TGTGCCAGCAGCTCAGGGGGCCTATCCTACAATGAGCAGTTCTTC. It encodes CASSSGGLSYNEQFF.

This clone appeared a few times. The chain uses TRBV4-1 and TRBJ1-1; tentatively, D is TRBD1 (6 bases). Germline V gene sequence: CDR1 MGHRA, CDR2 YSYEKL. V gave up 4 bases and J gave up 2 bases, with 8 bases separating them. The CDR3 length is 13 residues. CDR3 DNA sequence: TGCGCCAGCAGCCGGACAGTCAACACTGAAGCTTTCTTT. Translated: CASSRTVNTEAFF.

This rearrangement joins TRBV6-5 to TRBJ2-7, with a possible D match to TRBD2 (5 bases). The CDR3 spans 14 residues. CDR1 is MNHEY and CDR2 is SVGAGI in the germline V gene. V was clipped by 0 bases and J by 3 bases, with 9 bases between them. The CDR3 DNA sequence: TGTGCCAGCAGTTACTCTAGCGTTGACTACGAGCAGTACTTC. Its translation: CASSYSSVDYEQYF.

About this clone itself: Other DNA sequences from this sample encode an identical CDR3 as well. The chain joins TRBV4-1 to TRBJ1-1, with D tentatively TRBD1 (5 bases). Per germline, CDR1 MGHRA and CDR2 YSYEKL. V lost 3 bases and J lost 1, with 9 bases in between. The CDR3 has 14 residues. The DNA for the CDR3 is TGCGCCAGCAGCCAGGGGCAGGGGAACACTGAAGCTTTCTTT. Its protein product is CASSQGQGNTEAFF.

This chain uses TRBV6-1 with TRBJ1-6; D is unresolved. V shed 5 bases and J shed 7 bases, with 9 bases lying between them. The CDR3 length is 13 residues. Germline-derived CDR1 and CDR2 are MNHNS and SASEGT. The CDR3 nucleotides read TGTGCCAGCAGTCCGAGCGGGAATTCACCCCTCCACTTT. Protein: CASSPSGNSPLHF.

The CDR3 spells CASSATGLRRADTQYF. CDR3 in DNA: TGTGCCAGCAGCGCAACTGGACTTAGAAGGGCAGATACGCAGTATTTT. The chain uses TRBV11-2 and TRBJ2-3, with a weak D call TRBD2 (5 bases). This CDR3 is built from 16 residues. With 5 bases removed from V and 4 bases from J, the gap between germline ends came to 19 bases. The germline V gene encodes CDR1 SGHAT and CDR2 FQNNGV.

This clone has just one count. The chain carries TRBV11-2 and TRBJ1-1, with a weak D call TRBD1 (5 bases). CDR3 length: 14 residues. CDR1 and CDR2 from the germline V gene are SGHAT and FQNNGV. V gave up 5 bases and J gave up 9 bases, with 19 bases separating them. DNA of the CDR3: TGTGCCAGCAGCCCAGGGAACCCCATTGAGAAAGCTTTCTTT. This gives the protein CASSPGNPIEKAFF.

A single count supports this clone. The V and J genes are TRBV5-6 and TRBJ1-1; a possible D gene is TRBD1 (5 bases). V lost 3 bases, J lost 1 base, and 13 bases lay in between. Per germline, CDR1 SGHDT and CDR2 YYEEEE. CDR3 length: 15 residues. This CDR3 reads CASSWGGIGNTEAFF. The DNA of the CDR3 is TGTGCCAGCAGCTGGGGGGGAATTGGGAACACTGAAGCTTTCTTT.

This chain uses TRBV2 with TRBJ1-1, with 8 bases lining up with TRBD1. The V and J ends lost 6 bases and 4 bases, in that order; junction bases with no gene match: 4. The CDR3 is 13 residues long. CDR1 and CDR2 (germline): SNHLY, FYNNEI. CDR3 coding DNA: TGTGCCAGCAGCCTTGACAGGGGCACTGAAGCTTTCTTT. Encoded protein: CASSLDRGTEAFF. The whole variable domain, filled in from reference TRBV2 and TRBJ1-1, reads EPEVTQTPSHQVTQMGQEVILRCVPISNHLYFYWYRQILGQKVEFLVSFYNNEISEKSEIFDDQFSVERPDGSNFTLKIRSTKLEDSAMYFCASSLDRGTEAFFGQGTRLTVV.

The V gene is TRBV12-5, the J gene TRBJ2-3, with D perhaps TRBD2 (6 bases). This CDR3 region has 15 residues. Trimming removed 3 bases from V and 0 bases from J, with 10 bases in between. Germline CDR1 is LGHNT and CDR2 is FRNRAP. The CDR3 here is CASGLGRRSTDTQYF. The CDR3 DNA reads TGTGCTAGTGGTTTAGGGAGGAGGAGCACAGATACGCAGTATTTT.

DNA of the CDR3: TGTGCCAGCCGCGGGACAGGGGGTTCTGAAGCTTTCTTT. Translating gives CASRGTGGSEAFF. The chain employs TRBV2 and TRBJ1-1, with TRBD1 identical over 11 bases. The CDR3 sequence is 13 residues long. The V gene's germline CDR1 is SNHLY and CDR2 FYNNEI. With V trimmed by 8 bases and J by 6 bases, 5 bases remained unmatched. The whole variable domain, remainder taken from reference TRBV2 and TRBJ1-1, is EPEVTQTPSHQVTQMGQEVILRCVPISNHLYFYWYRQILGQKVEFLVSFYNNEISEKSEIFDDQFSVERPDGSNFTLKIRSTKLEDSAMYFCASRGTGGSEAFFGQGTRLTVV.

Note on this clone: The sample carries other DNA sequences with the same CDR3. This chain links TRBV6-1 with TRBJ1-5; perhaps TRBD1 as D (5 bases). This CDR3 has 14 residues. The V and J ends lost 5 bases and 6 bases respectively, with 14 bases between them. Germline V gene data show CDR1 as MNHNS and CDR2 as SASEGT. Written as DNA, the CDR3 is TGTGCCAGCAGTCCAGGGTGGCTCGGTCAGCCCCAGCATTTT. Protein sequence: CASSPGWLGQPQHF.

This clone was counted only a few times. The genes are TRBV7-9 and TRBJ1-4; D unresolved. CDR3 length: 14 residues. Trimming pared 7 bases from V and 5 bases from J, leaving 14 bases between. Germline V gene data show CDR1 as SEHNR and CDR2 as FQNEAQ (reference sequence). The CDR3 sequence: CASTSGEGNEKLFF. The CDR3 coding sequence is TGTGCCAGCACCTCCGGGGAAGGGAATGAAAAACTGTTTTTT.

This clone showed up just once. The rearrangement joins TRBV11-2 to TRBJ2-7; tentative D call: TRBD2 (6 bases). Trimming cost V 3 bases and J 5 bases, with 11 bases left between them. The germline gives CDR1 SGHAT, CDR2 FQNNGV. The CDR3 covers 13 residues. The CDR3 here is CASSFGGLDEQYF. The CDR3 DNA is TGTGCCAGCAGCTTTGGGGGGTTAGACGAGCAGTACTTC.

This chain connects TRBV2 to TRBJ2-5, with D possibly TRBD1 on 6 matching bases. CDR3 length: 12 amino acids. V lost 10 bases and J 7 bases, leaving 16 bases between the germline ends. CDR1 and CDR2 from the germline V gene are SNHLY and FYNNEI. CDR3 sequence: CANRDRSRTQYF. The CDR3 DNA is TGTGCCAACCGAGACAGGTCGCGGACCCAGTACTTC.

The chain links TRBV11-2 to TRBJ2-1, with 12 bases identical to TRBD2. J gave up 8 bases and V 5 bases, and 7 bases lay outside the gene matches. The CDR3 length is 15 residues. The germline CDR1 and CDR2 sequences are SGHAT and FQNNGV. The CDR3 nucleotides read TGTGCCAGCAGCCGACTAGCGGGGGTTAGCCATGAGCAGTTCTTC. Amino acid sequence: CASSRLAGVSHEQFF.

The genes are TRBV5-1 and TRBJ1-1; unclear D gene. Germline V gene data show CDR1 as SGHRS and CDR2 as YFSETQ. CDR3 length equals 14 residues. V dropped 4 bases and J dropped 1 base, with 11 bases sitting between them. CDR3 loop: CASSDKFGNTEAFF. The CDR3 DNA reads TGCGCCAGCAGCGACAAATTTGGGAACACTGAAGCTTTCTTT.